The source of this T cell receptor (beta chain) is a study of blood T cell repertoires in COVID-19. Turning to the study itself: COVID-19 samples collected from the United States, Italy and Spain covered acute and convalescent phases. From T cells, B-cell-depleted T cells, or PBMCs came the material, which was cDNA or gDNA.

Germline values: CDR1 SGHRS, CDR2 YFSETQ. With V trimmed by 0 bases and J by 6 bases, 5 bases remained unmatched. This CDR3 is 15 amino acids long. Authors' methods: Amplified reference gene primers provided the basis for estimating nucleated cell counts. Here immunoSEQ multiplex PCR was the method, and the copy in TCRdb shows in-frame clones only, minus some. V, J and clone size are those of that table, while D and trimming were read from the DNA. The table includes 200,000 to 250,000 clones, 65% to 90% detected once. This sequence originates from a human donor in a cohort sampled during active COVID-19. The source material was peripheral blood. The chain has TRBV5-1 and TRBJ1-4; TRBD1 matches at 7 bases. The CDR3 reads CASSLEGAGYEKLFF. CDR3 bases: TGCGCCAGCAGCTTGGAGGGGGCAGGCTATGAAAAACTGTTTTTT.